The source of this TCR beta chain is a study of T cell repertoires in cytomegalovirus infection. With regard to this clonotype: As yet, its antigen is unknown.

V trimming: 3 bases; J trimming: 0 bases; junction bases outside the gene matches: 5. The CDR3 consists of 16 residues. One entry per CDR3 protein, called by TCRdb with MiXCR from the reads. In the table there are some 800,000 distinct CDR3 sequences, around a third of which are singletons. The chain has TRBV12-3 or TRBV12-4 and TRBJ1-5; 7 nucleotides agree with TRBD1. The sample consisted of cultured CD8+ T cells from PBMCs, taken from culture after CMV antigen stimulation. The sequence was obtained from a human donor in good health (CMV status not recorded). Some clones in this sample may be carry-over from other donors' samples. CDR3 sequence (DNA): TGTGCCAGCAGTTTTTCGACAGGGTATAGCAATCAGCCCCAGCATTTT. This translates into CASSFSTGYSNQPQHF.